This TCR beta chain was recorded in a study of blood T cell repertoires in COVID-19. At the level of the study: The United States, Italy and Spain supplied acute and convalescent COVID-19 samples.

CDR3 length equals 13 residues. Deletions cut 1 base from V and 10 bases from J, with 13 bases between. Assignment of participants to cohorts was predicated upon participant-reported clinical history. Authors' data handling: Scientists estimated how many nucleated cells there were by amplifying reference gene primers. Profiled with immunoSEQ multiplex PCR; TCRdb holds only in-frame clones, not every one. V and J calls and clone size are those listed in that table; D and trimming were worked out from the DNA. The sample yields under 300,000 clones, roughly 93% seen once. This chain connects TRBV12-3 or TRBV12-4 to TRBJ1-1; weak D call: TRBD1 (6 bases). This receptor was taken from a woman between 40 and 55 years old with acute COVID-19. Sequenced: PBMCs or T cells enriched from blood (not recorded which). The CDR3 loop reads CASSLVPGHRAFF. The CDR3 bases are TGTGCCAGCAGTTTAGTACCGGGACATCGAGCTTTCTTT.